The 14 T cell receptor beta chains below come from one sample, sequenced in a study of blood T cell repertoires in COVID-19. Assay used: immunoSEQ multiplex PCR; TCRdb lists only in-frame clones, some missing. Of under 350,000 clones in the sample, around 86% are singletons; the top ten hold 1.7%. The specimen was PBMCs or T cells enriched from blood (not recorded which). The source of these receptors is a woman in her thirties or forties who had recovered from COVID-19.

This clone appeared a single time. Here the CDR3 reads CASTGGATNEKLFF. CDR3 coding DNA: TGTGCCAGCACCGGGGGAGCAACTAATGAAAAACTGTTTTTT. The chain carries TRBV6-6 and TRBJ1-4, with D possibly matching TRBD1 (5 bases). The CDR3 is 14 amino acids. The V gene lost 7 bases and the J gene lost 0 bases, with 9 bases spanning the gap. The germline CDR1 and CDR2 sequences are MNHNY and SVGAGI (reference sequence).

Written as DNA, the CDR3 is TGTGCCATCCGGGACACCAACATGAACACTGAAGCTTTCTTT. It translates to CAIRDTNMNTEAFF. The chain carries TRBV10-3 and TRBJ1-1; possibly TRBD1 for D (6 bases). The CDR3 is made up of 14 amino acids. CDR1 and CDR2 (germline): ENHRY, SYGVKD. Trimming cost V 8 bases and J 0 bases, with 13 bases left between them.

V usage is TRBV5-5 and J usage is TRBJ1-1, with TRBD1 as a possible D gene (6 bases). The CDR3 length is 14 residues. In germline, CDR1 is SGHKS, CDR2 YYEKEE (reference sequence). V lost 4 bases, J lost 4 bases, and 14 bases lay in between. CDR3 amino acids: CASSVYRESTEAFF. In nucleotides, the CDR3 is TGTGCCAGCAGCGTGTACAGGGAATCCACTGAAGCTTTCTTT.

A single count supports this clone. This sequence joins TRBV19 and TRBJ1-1; a possible D gene is TRBD1 (6 bases). Germline V CDR1 and CDR2: LNHDA, SQIVND (reference sequence). This CDR3 is 16 amino acids long. The V end was cut by 1 base, the J end by 4 bases, with 16 bases between. CDR3 coding DNA: TGTGCCAGTAGTATAGGCCATACAGGGTTCCGCACTGAAGCTTTCTTT. Amino acid sequence: CASSIGHTGFRTEAFF.

This chain connects TRBV5-1 to TRBJ2-7; 7 bases agree with TRBD2. CDR1 is SGHRS, CDR2 YFSETQ, per germline. The V segment lost 4 bases and the J segment 5 bases; nucleotides outside the gene matches: 12. This CDR3 spans 15 amino acids. CDR3 DNA sequence: TGCGCCAGCAGCCATTTGAGGGAGGGCCAAGACGAGCAGTACTTC. Translated: CASSHLREGQDEQYF.

V and J are TRBV7-3 and TRBJ2-3; D is unclear. Per the germline V gene, CDR1 is SGHTA and CDR2 is FQGTGA. Between the trimmed V and J ends, which lost 3 bases and 0 bases, there was a span of 13 bases. The CDR3 covers 16 residues. The CDR3 loop reads CASSLVSGLSTDTQYF. The DNA for the CDR3 is TGTGCCAGCAGCTTGGTTAGTGGTTTAAGCACAGATACGCAGTATTTT.

The chain carries TRBV5-6 and TRBJ2-2; D is ambiguous. Germline CDR1 and CDR2: SGHDT and YYEEEE. V was cut by 0 bases and J by 2 bases, with 5 bases left in between. This CDR3 is 14 amino acids long. CDR3 residues: CASSLGVNTGELFF. In nucleotides, the CDR3 is TGTGCCAGCAGCTTGGGCGTAAACACCGGGGAGCTGTTTTTT.

V gene TRBV19 combines with J gene TRBJ2-5; 10 bases are a match to TRBD1. The CDR3 has 15 residues. Germline CDR1 LNHDA, CDR2 SQIVND (reference sequence). V shed 4 bases and J 3 bases; nucleotides not matched to a gene: 5. The CDR3 sequence: CASSTLGTGEETQYF. DNA of the CDR3: TGTGCCAGTAGTACACTTGGGACAGGGGAAGAGACCCAGTACTTC.

This sequence joins TRBV6-5 and TRBJ2-7; D gene uncertain. Germline-derived CDR1 and CDR2 are MNHEY and SVGAGI. The CDR3 is 14 residues long. V was pared by 6 bases and J by 4 bases, with 16 bases between. The CDR3 here is CASRLDLAGYEQYF. The CDR3 DNA sequence: TGTGCCAGCAGGTTGGATCTGGCCGGGTACGAGCAGTACTTC.

This clone has a handful of counts. This chain uses TRBV3-1 (or the pseudogene TRBV3-2) with TRBJ2-1; 8 bases are a match to TRBD2. V lost 4 bases, J lost 3 bases, and 8 bases stayed unmatched. There are 16 residues in the CDR3. CDR1 LGHDT and CDR2 YNNKEL come from the germline V gene (reference sequence). CDR3 sequence (DNA): TGTGCCAGCAGCCCCAAAGCGGGAGTTCTCTACAATGAGCAGTTCTTC. This translates into CASSPKAGVLYNEQFF.

The genes are TRBV7-2 and TRBJ1-5, with D hard to call. Germline V gene data show CDR1 as SGHTA and CDR2 as FQGNSA. V shed 0 bases and J shed 7 bases, with 10 bases lying between them. The CDR3 is 14 amino acids. In DNA form, the CDR3 reads TGTGCCAGCAGCTTAGCGCGGGCAGACCAGCCCCAGCATTTT. This translates into CASSLARADQPQHF.

The chain joins TRBV9 to TRBJ2-2; a possible D gene is TRBD1 (6 bases). Germline CDR1 SGDLS, CDR2 YYNGEE. V shed 4 bases and J shed 0 bases, with 13 bases lying between them. There are 16 residues in the CDR3. Here the CDR3 DNA reads TGTGCCAGCAGCTCTACCGACAGGCCGAACACCGGGGAGCTGTTTTTT. This translates into CASSSTDRPNTGELFF.

The chain uses TRBV28 and TRBJ1-1; the D is unclear. Trimming removed 4 bases at V and 4 bases at J, with 19 bases between. In germline, CDR1 is MDHEN, CDR2 SYDVKM. The CDR3 length is 16 residues. Here the CDR3 DNA reads TGTGCCAGCAGTTCCTCCCGTCGAGGGTTGGTCACTGAAGCTTTCTTT. It specifies CASSSSRRGLVTEAFF.

The rearrangement joins TRBV5-1 to TRBJ2-1, with D tentatively TRBD1 (6 bases). Germline V gives CDR1 SGHRS, CDR2 YFSETQ. V was pared by 6 bases and J by 7 bases, with 8 bases between. The CDR3 has 11 residues. The CDR3 here is CASNRVNEQFF. The CDR3 nucleotides read TGCGCCAGCAACAGGGTGAATGAGCAGTTCTTC.